This paragraph covers one T cell receptor beta chain sequence. Its antigen remains undetermined. No qualities accompany the bases; no much larger clone lies one base away. Sequencer: Illumina NovaSeq 6000. TCRalpha and TCRbeta cDNA libraries were constructed by 5'RACE with constant-segment primers, with sample barcodes and unique molecular identifiers being introduced. Trizol reagent was used to extract RNA from every sample. The libraries were amplified in two PCR steps, and the second step added a second sample barcode and Illumina TruSeq adapters. Libraries were sequenced on an Illumina NovaSeq with 2 x 150 bp paired-end reads. As for the authors' bioinformatics: The reads were demultiplexed and collapsed into UMI-guided consensus sequences using migec v1.2.7. With mixcr v2.1.11, UMI consensuses were aligned to TRA and TRB V and J templates and assembled into clonotypes. A clonotype was counted as expanded or contracted only if both edgeR and NoisET called the change significant, with noise models trained on biological replicates. For edgeR calls, a false discovery rate-adjusted p below 0.01 and a log2 fold-change threshold of 1 were applied. PCA with hierarchical clustering of max-normalized trajectories of the 1000 most abundant clonotypes was used as exploratory dynamics analysis. Each responding clone was given a CD4 or CD8 phenotype based on the CD4+ and CD8+ repertoires, which had been sequenced separately. In TCRdb, the public reads were trimmed at Q25 with fastp and aligned with MiXCR, with productive beta chains retained. Duplicate CDR3 protein sequences are folded into a single record with the most common DNA and genes. The V and J calls follow TCRdb's processing rather than the paper's. The sample records roughly 340,000 distinct CDR3 sequences, 20% to 25% of which are singletons. 21% of the sample is in the top ten clones.

This sample is part of a study of T-cell memory formation after mild COVID-19 (dated by TCRdb to 2020 to 2022). For the wider study: TCR sequence clusters from the two donors were found to be largely donor specific. T-cell clones expanding and contracting after mild COVID-19 in a couple of donors were tracked by longitudinal TCRalpha and TCRbeta repertoire sequencing. The cohort was made up of two young adult volunteers, one female and one male, who were previously healthy. General conclusions and limits of the study: From day 15 to 85, contracting clones showed balanced CD4/CD8 phenotypes, whereas a second wave of clones that expanded from day 15 to 37 leaned towards CD4+. SARS-CoV-2 specificity of the second-wave clones peaking on day 37 was not confirmed. The detection of some responding clones in pre-infection memory suggests that pre-existing cross-reactive memory T cells joined the SARS-CoV-2 response. Only a couple of mild cases were covered in the study, and larger cohorts including severe cases with pre-infection samples were considered necessary. Contracting CD4+ clones turned up mainly in the CM and EM memory subsets, whereas EMRA was where CD8+ clones were enriched.

Ficoll-Paque density gradient centrifugation was the method used to isolate PBMCs. Trimming removed 3 bases from V and 8 bases from J, leaving 19 bases between the germline ends. CDR3 length: 15 amino acids, cysteine to phenylalanine. Only the CDR3 part of the read is kept: 45 bases, read in frame from the first base. Sequenced sample: PBMCs or a T cell subset sorted from them (not recorded which). The V gene is TRBV12-3 or TRBV12-4 and the J gene is TRBJ1-2, with TRBD1 as a weak D call on 5 bases. This receptor was obtained from a man aged 18-30 years who had mild COVID-19 (a few samples of this study predate the infection). The sample titles of this study are shuffled in the database, so cell type and time point are left out; the donor was told from shared clones. The CDR3 protein sequence reads: CASSLEGGDPGGYTF. The nucleotide sequence reads as follows: TGTGCCAGCAGTTTGGAGGGAGGGGACCCCGGAGGCTACACCTTC.